A single sample gave rise to the 30 T cell receptor beta chains below, sequenced in a study of T-cell memory formation after mild COVID-19. TCRdb re-called the 5' RACE reads through MiXCR, storing one row per CDR3 protein. The sample consists of some 190,000 distinct CDR3 sequences, roughly 18% of them appearing once. The sequenced sample consisted of PBMCs or a T cell subset sorted from them (not recorded which). The receptors derive from an adult woman who had mild COVID-19 (a few samples of this study predate the infection). Cell type and time point are not known.

This clonotype occurred a few times. This chain uses TRBV15 with TRBJ1-5; no clear D. Trimming shortened V by 1 base and J by 2 bases, and 9 bases separated the two germline ends. This CDR3 contains 15 residues. Per the germline V gene, CDR1 is LNHNV and CDR2 is YYDKDF (reference sequence). The CDR3 reads CATSRVQVGNQPQHF. Here the CDR3 DNA reads TGTGCCACCAGCAGAGTTCAGGTGGGCAATCAGCCCCAGCATTTT.

In its sample, this clonotype was seen a few times. The rearrangement uses TRBV12-3 or TRBV12-4 and TRBJ2-7, with 10 bases identical to TRBD1. With 6 bases clipped from V and 4 bases from J, the junction kept 9 bases outside the gene matches. This CDR3 has 15 amino acids. The CDR3 loop is CASSGGQGGFYEQYF. CDR3 coding DNA: TGTGCCAGCAGCGGAGGACAGGGGGGATTTTACGAGCAGTACTTC.

The rearrangement uses TRBV20-1 and TRBJ2-5; D remains ambiguous. V lost 3 bases and J 4 bases, leaving 15 bases between the germline ends. CDR3 length: 14 residues. Germline CDR1 reads DFQATT; CDR2 reads SNEGSKA (reference sequence). The CDR3 protein is CSARGSGWGETQYF. DNA for the CDR3: TGCAGTGCTAGGGGATCAGGATGGGGAGAGACCCAGTACTTC.

The sample holds many counts of this clonotype. The CDR3 nucleotides read TGTGCCAGCTCACCACGCGGACCGGGACAGGGTGCCAAAAACATTCAGTACTTC. Its protein is CASSPRGPGQGAKNIQYF. The rearrangement joins TRBV18 to TRBJ2-4; the match to TRBD1 covers 9 bases. Germline CDR1 reads KGHSH; CDR2 reads LQKENI. The CDR3 length is 18 residues. V was pared by 1 base and J by 1 base, with 8 bases of the junction left unmatched.

With respect to this clonotype: It may be a read error: a sequence one base away is much more abundant. V gene TRBV7-2 combines with J gene TRBJ2-3, with a weak D call TRBD1 (5 bases). V lost 2 bases and J 10 bases, leaving 10 bases between the germline ends. This CDR3 spans 12 amino acids. Looked up from germline, CDR1 is SGHTA and CDR2 is FQGNSA. This chain's CDR3 is CASSLMTVPQYF. The CDR3 nucleotides read TGTGCCAGCAGCTTAATGACAGTTCCGCAGTATTTT.

V is TRBV7-9 and J is TRBJ2-3; D is tentatively TRBD1 or TRBD2 (5 bases each). Germline CDR1 is SEHNR and CDR2 is FQNEAQ (reference sequence). The V end was cut by 1 base, the J end by 2 bases, with 7 bases between. CDR3 size: 14 residues. Here the CDR3 reads CASSLGGTTDTQYF. CDR3 DNA: TGTGCCAGCAGCTTAGGGGGGACCACAGATACGCAGTATTTT.

The table lists this clonotype with a few counts. This sequence joins TRBV30 and TRBJ1-2; D possibly corresponds to TRBD1 (5 bases). The CDR3 length is 14 residues. Trimming stripped 0 bases from V and 5 bases from J, with 13 bases between. Germline V gives CDR1 GTSNPN, CDR2 SVGIG (reference sequence). CDR3 amino acids: CAWSVRGLGYGYTF. CDR3 in DNA: TGTGCCTGGAGTGTACGGGGGTTGGGTTATGGCTACACCTTC.

This clonotype has only a few counts. V usage is TRBV3-1 and J usage is TRBJ1-1; no clear D gene. V shed 0 bases and J shed 4 bases, with 9 bases lying between them. Looked up from germline, CDR1 is LGHDT and CDR2 is YNNKEL (reference sequence). This CDR3 is built from 14 residues. The CDR3: CASSQDPGATEAFF. For the CDR3, the DNA is TGTGCCAGCAGCCAAGATCCGGGTGCCACTGAAGCTTTCTTT.

This clonotype was counted between two and nine times. The chain links TRBV4-1 to TRBJ2-3; 7 bases are shared with TRBD2. Germline V gives CDR1 MGHRA, CDR2 YSYEKL. There are 15 residues in the CDR3. V was clipped by 3 bases and J by 2 bases; unmatched bases: 5. This CDR3 is CASSHPGGPTDTQYF. DNA for the CDR3: TGCGCCAGCAGCCATCCGGGGGGACCCACAGATACGCAGTATTTT.

This clonotype was seen many times. This chain connects TRBV20-1 to TRBJ1-1, with D maybe TRBD1 (5 bases). V lost 5 bases, J lost 5 bases, and 15 bases lay in between. Per the germline V gene, CDR1 is DFQATT and CDR2 is SNEGSKA (reference sequence). This CDR3 has 13 residues. CDR3 nucleotides: TGCAGTGCTCCCTTACGGGGGGGGACTGAAGCTTTCTTT. Protein: CSAPLRGGTEAFF.

The V and J genes are TRBV7-2 and TRBJ2-7; TRBD2 matches at 7 bases. Germline loops: CDR1 SGHTA, CDR2 FQGNSA. This CDR3 has 14 amino acids. Trimming cost V 2 bases and J 0 bases; bases outside gene matches: 1. CDR3 region: CASSLQRGSYEQYF. The CDR3 DNA sequence: TGTGCCAGCAGCTTACAGCGGGGCTCCTACGAGCAGTACTTC. Full variable domain (outside the CDR3, taken from reference TRBV7-2 and TRBJ2-7): GAGVSQSPSNKVTEKGKDVELRCDPISGHTALYWYRQSLGQGLEFLIYFQGNSAPDKSGLPSDRFSAERTGGSVSTLTIQRTQQEDSAVYLCASSLQRGSYEQYFGPGTRLTVT.

This clonotype occurred many times. The chain is built from TRBV12-3 or TRBV12-4 and TRBJ2-1; 8 bases are a match to TRBD1. The CDR3 has 14 residues. Trimming took 6 bases from V and 6 from J; bases not matched to a gene: 7. This CDR3 reads CASSLSGTGNEQFF. Written as DNA, the CDR3 is TGTGCCAGCAGCTTATCCGGGACAGGCAATGAGCAGTTCTTC.

CDR3 DNA sequence: TGTGCCAGCAGCTCATACCGAGGCGGCGACTACGAGCAGTACTTC. Protein: CASSSYRGGDYEQYF. The chain has TRBV7-9 and TRBJ2-7; no clear D. From germline, CDR1 is SEHNR and CDR2 FQNEAQ (reference sequence). This CDR3 comprises 15 residues. V dropped 4 bases and J dropped 3 bases, with 16 bases sitting between them. The full variable domain, completed using reference TRBV7-9 and TRBJ2-7, is DTGVSQNPRHKITKRGQNVTFRCDPISEHNRLYWYRQTLGQGPEFLTYFQNEAQLEKSRLLSDRFSAERPKGSFSTLEIQRTEQGDSAMYLCASSSYRGGDYEQYFGPGTRLTVT.

This clonotype was counted only a few times. CDR3 bases: TGCGCCAGCAGCTCAATGGGTCCAGGGGACACTGAAGCTTTCTTT. Translating it yields CASSSMGPGDTEAFF. This chain connects TRBV5-1 to TRBJ1-1; TRBD1 is a possible D gene (6 bases). Germline V lookup: CDR1 SGHRS, CDR2 YFSETQ. The V and J ends lost 3 bases and 3 bases respectively, with 15 bases between them. The CDR3 loop spans 15 amino acids.

At least ten counts were recorded for this clonotype. The V and J genes are TRBV4-1 and TRBJ2-7, with 8 bases matching TRBD1. The J segment lost 3 bases and the V segment lost 2 bases, leaving 0 bases of the junction unmatched. The CDR3 sequence is 13 residues long. CDR1 is MGHRA, CDR2 YSYEKL, per germline. The CDR3 DNA follows: TGCGCCAGCAGCCAAACAGGGGGCTACGAGCAGTACTTC. Translation: CASSQTGGYEQYF.

This clonotype was detected a few times. The gene calls are TRBV5-1 and TRBJ2-3, with 7 bases identical to TRBD2. Losses at the gene ends were 0 bases for V and 1 base for J; bases not matched to a gene: 5. CDR3 length: 16 amino acids. Germline V gene lookup returns CDR1 SGHRS and CDR2 YFSETQ. Written as DNA, the CDR3 is TGCGCCAGCAGCTTGGCCTGGGCGGGGGGCACAGATACGCAGTATTTT. Encoded protein: CASSLAWAGGTDTQYF.

This clonotype was seen only a few times. The gene calls are TRBV12-3 or TRBV12-4 and TRBJ2-1, with 7 bases aligning to TRBD2. Germline trimming cut 8 bases from V and 3 bases from J; bases unmatched to any gene: 10. The CDR3 loop spans 15 amino acids. In nucleotides, the CDR3 is TGTGCCAGCGCGACTCTAGCGGCCCGCTACAATGAGCAGTTCTTC. Its protein is CASATLAARYNEQFF.

The V gene is TRBV4-3, the J gene TRBJ2-7; D could derive from TRBD1 or TRBD2 (5 bases each). The CDR3 sequence is 15 residues long. Trimming removed 2 bases at V and 4 bases at J, with 15 bases between. The V gene's germline CDR1 is LGHNA and CDR2 YSLEER. In DNA, the CDR3 is TGCGCCAGCAGCCAAAGATGGGGGATCTCTTACGAGCAGTACTTC. This sequence encodes CASSQRWGISYEQYF.

The rearrangement uses TRBV5-1 and TRBJ1-2; no clear D. CDR1 is SGHRS and CDR2 is YFSETQ in the germline V gene. Trimming took off 0 bases at V and 6 bases at J, with 12 bases between the two ends. This CDR3 comprises 14 residues. CDR3 amino acids: CASSLAGVGNGYTF. The CDR3 bases are TGCGCCAGCAGCTTGGCCGGAGTGGGAAATGGCTACACCTTC.

Many counts were recorded for this clonotype. V usage is TRBV4-3 and J usage is TRBJ1-2; D may be TRBD1 (5 bases). Per germline, CDR1 LGHNA and CDR2 YSLEER. The CDR3 consists of 15 residues. V was clipped by 1 base and J by 4 bases, with 13 bases between them. The CDR3 coding sequence is TGCGCCAGCAGCCAAGTGTCGACAGAGATCTATGGCTACACCTTC. Translation: CASSQVSTEIYGYTF.

The chain joins TRBV4-3 to TRBJ2-1, with 13 bases fitting TRBD2. J was trimmed by 8 bases and V by 0 bases; bases with no gene match: 4. CDR3 size: 16 residues. In germline, CDR1 is LGHNA, CDR2 YSLEER. The CDR3 region has the DNA TGCGCCAGCAGCCAAGACGGACTAGCGGGAGTCGATGAGCAGTTCTTC. Translating gives CASSQDGLAGVDEQFF.

This clonotype was detected only a few times. The chain employs TRBV4-1 and TRBJ1-2, with D possibly matching TRBD1 (5 bases). Germline loops: CDR1 MGHRA, CDR2 YSYEKL. CDR3 length equals 17 residues. V lost 1 base to trimming and J lost 0 bases, with 15 bases between them. CDR3 coding DNA: TGCGCCAGCAGCCAAGTGCTGCTCCGAGGGGCTAACTATGGCTACACCTTC. Translation: CASSQVLLRGANYGYTF.

V usage is TRBV4-1 and J usage is TRBJ2-6; tentative D call: TRBD1 (5 bases). CDR1 MGHRA and CDR2 YSYEKL come from the germline V gene. The CDR3 length is 16 residues. The V end lost 5 bases, the J end lost 2 bases, and 13 bases lay between the germline ends. CDR3 nucleotide sequence: TGCGCCAGCAGCGCCCCCGGCAGGGCTGGGGCCAACGTCCTGACTTTC. It encodes CASSAPGRAGANVLTF.

This clonotype was detected only a few times. The V call is TRBV29-1, the J call TRBJ2-3; 8 bases map to TRBD1. The V segment lost 7 bases and the J segment 5 bases; nucleotides outside the gene matches: 8. CDR3 length: 13 amino acids. Germline CDR1 SQVTM, CDR2 ANQGSEA. CDR3 in amino acids: CSAMTGAGDTQYF. Here the CDR3 DNA reads TGCAGCGCAATGACAGGGGCGGGAGATACGCAGTATTTT.

The chain has TRBV6-1 and TRBJ2-7, with 11 bases matching TRBD1. In germline, CDR1 is MNHNS, CDR2 SASEGT. After removal of 3 bases from V and 6 bases from J, the junction contained 7 bases not matched to a gene. The CDR3 contains 15 residues. The CDR3 nucleotides are TGTGCCAGCAGTGACCAGCCGGGACAGGGGGGCGAGCAGTACTTC. As protein: CASSDQPGQGGEQYF.

This clonotype came up a few times. The chain employs TRBV2 and TRBJ1-4; 8 bases line up with TRBD1. V shed 7 bases, J shed 7 bases, and the junction held 8 bases outside the gene matches. Germline V gives CDR1 SNHLY, CDR2 FYNNEI. This CDR3 has 14 amino acids. CDR3 amino acids: CASKDRVTSEKLFF. CDR3 sequence (DNA): TGTGCCAGCAAGGACAGGGTGACGAGTGAAAAACTGTTTTTT.

This clonotype was observed a handful of times. The chain uses TRBV7-8 and TRBJ2-2; TRBD2 agrees at 10 bases. After removal of 0 bases from V and 8 bases from J, the junction contained 6 bases not matched to a gene. Germline CDR1 SGHVS, CDR2 FQNEAQ. The length of the CDR3 is 16 residues. Here the CDR3 reads CASSLAVPSGGGELFF. CDR3 nucleotides: TGTGCCAGCAGCTTAGCGGTTCCTAGCGGGGGTGGGGAGCTGTTTTTT.

In nucleotides, the CDR3 is TGTGCCAGCACTAGAGGACTAGCTGCGTACGAGCAGTACTTC. It encodes CASTRGLAAYEQYF. J is TRBJ2-7 and V is TRBV2, with 8 bases aligning to TRBD2. The CDR3 consists of 14 residues. Germline-derived CDR1 and CDR2 are SNHLY and FYNNEI. The J segment lost 4 bases and the V segment lost 7 bases, leaving 9 bases of the junction unmatched.

A few counts support this clonotype. The gene calls are TRBV29-1 and TRBJ1-5, with 9 bases fitting TRBD1. J lost 2 bases, V lost 6 bases, and 8 bases had no gene match. The CDR3 runs 15 residues. Germline-derived CDR1 and CDR2 are SQVTM and ANQGSEA. In DNA, the CDR3 is TGCAGCGTGAAAGACAGGGGGGTAGGCAATCAGCCCCAGCATTTT. Protein product: CSVKDRGVGNQPQHF.

The chain couples TRBV5-1 to TRBJ2-3, with D possibly TRBD2 on 5 matching bases. The V and J ends lost 4 bases and 4 bases respectively, with 13 bases between them. This CDR3 is built from 14 residues. CDR1 SGHRS and CDR2 YFSETQ come from the germline V gene. CDR3 loop: CASSDPLEADTQYF. The CDR3 coding sequence is TGCGCCAGCAGCGACCCCCTGGAGGCAGATACGCAGTATTTT.